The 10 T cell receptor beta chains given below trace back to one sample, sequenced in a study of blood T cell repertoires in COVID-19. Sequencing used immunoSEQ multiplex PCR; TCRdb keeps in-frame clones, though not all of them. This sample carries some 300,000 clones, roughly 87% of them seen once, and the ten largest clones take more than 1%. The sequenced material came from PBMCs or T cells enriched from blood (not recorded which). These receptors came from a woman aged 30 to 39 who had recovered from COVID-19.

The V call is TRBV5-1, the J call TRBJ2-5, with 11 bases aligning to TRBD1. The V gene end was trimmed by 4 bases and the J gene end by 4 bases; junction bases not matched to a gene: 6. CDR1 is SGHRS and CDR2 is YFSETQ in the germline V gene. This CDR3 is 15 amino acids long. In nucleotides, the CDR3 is TGCGCCAGCAGCGTCGGGACAGGGGGTCTAGAGACCCAGTACTTC. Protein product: CASSVGTGGLETQYF.

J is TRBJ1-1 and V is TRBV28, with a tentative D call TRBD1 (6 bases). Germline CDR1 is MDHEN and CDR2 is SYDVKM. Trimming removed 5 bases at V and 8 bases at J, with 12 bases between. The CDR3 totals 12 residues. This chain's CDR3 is CASSSPGTEAFF. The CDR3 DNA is TGTGCCAGCAGTAGTCCCGGGACAGAAGCTTTCTTT.

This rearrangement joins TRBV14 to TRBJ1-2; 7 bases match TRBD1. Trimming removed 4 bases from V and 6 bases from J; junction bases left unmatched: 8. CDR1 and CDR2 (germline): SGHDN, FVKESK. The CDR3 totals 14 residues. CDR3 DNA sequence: TGTGCCAGCAGCCCCTGGACAGGAGGGGATGGCTACACCTTC. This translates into CASSPWTGGDGYTF.

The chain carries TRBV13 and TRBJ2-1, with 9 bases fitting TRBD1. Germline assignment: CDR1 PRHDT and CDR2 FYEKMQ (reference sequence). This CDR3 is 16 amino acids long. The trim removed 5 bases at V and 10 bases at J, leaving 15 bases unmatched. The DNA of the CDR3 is TGTGCCAGCAGCCACCCACAGGGGGCGCTGGGTTTGGAGCAGTTCTTC. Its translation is CASSHPQGALGLEQFF.

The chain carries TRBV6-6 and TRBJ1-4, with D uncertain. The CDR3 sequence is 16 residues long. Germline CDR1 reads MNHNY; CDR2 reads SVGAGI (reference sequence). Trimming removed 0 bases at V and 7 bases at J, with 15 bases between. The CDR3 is CASSYSSDPVPEKLFF. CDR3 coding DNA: TGTGCCAGCAGTTACTCGAGCGACCCCGTTCCTGAAAAACTGTTTTTT.

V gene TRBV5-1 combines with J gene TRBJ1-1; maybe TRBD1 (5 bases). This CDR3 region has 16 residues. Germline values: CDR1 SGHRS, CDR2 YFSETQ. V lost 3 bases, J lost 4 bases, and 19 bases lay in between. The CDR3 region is CASSSPGWEGSTEAFF. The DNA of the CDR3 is TGCGCCAGCAGCTCGCCAGGGTGGGAGGGGAGCACTGAAGCTTTCTTT.

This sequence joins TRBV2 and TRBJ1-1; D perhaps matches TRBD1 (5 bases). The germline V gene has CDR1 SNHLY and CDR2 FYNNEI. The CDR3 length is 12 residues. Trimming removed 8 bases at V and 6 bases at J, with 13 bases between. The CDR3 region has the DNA TGTGCCAGCTCAGGGAATAGAGCTGAAGCTTTCTTT. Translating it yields CASSGNRAEAFF.

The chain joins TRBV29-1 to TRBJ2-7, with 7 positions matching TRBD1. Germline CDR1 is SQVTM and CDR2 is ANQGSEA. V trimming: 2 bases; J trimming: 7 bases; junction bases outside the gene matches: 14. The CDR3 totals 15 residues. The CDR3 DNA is TGCAGCGTTGAATCAAGTCGGACAGGTTGGTGGGAGCAGTACTTC. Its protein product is CSVESSRTGWWEQYF.

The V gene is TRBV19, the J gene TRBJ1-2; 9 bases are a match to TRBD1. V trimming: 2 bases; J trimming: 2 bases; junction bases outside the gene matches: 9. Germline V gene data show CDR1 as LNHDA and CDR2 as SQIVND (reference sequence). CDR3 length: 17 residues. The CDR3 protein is CASSIQVPGTGNYGYTF. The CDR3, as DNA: TGTGCCAGTAGTATACAAGTGCCCGGGACAGGGAACTATGGCTACACCTTC.

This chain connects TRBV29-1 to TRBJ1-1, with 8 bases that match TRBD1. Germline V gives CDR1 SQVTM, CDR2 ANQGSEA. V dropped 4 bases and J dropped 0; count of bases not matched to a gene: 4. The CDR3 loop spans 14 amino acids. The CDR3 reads CSVALQGVNTEAFF. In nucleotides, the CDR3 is TGCAGCGTTGCCTTACAGGGGGTGAACACTGAAGCTTTCTTT. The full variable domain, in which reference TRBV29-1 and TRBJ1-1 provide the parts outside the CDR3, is SAVISQKPSRDICQRGTSLTIQCQVDSQVTMMFWYRQQPGQSLTLIATANQGSEATYESGFVIDKFPISRPNLTFSTLTVSNMSPEDSSIYLCSVALQGVNTEAFFGQGTRLTVV.